This T cell receptor (beta chain) is from a study of control samples from healthy donors and cancer patients. This clone appeared a single time. Trimming left V 4 bases short and J 1 base short, with 13 bases between. The CDR3 sequence is 15 residues long. Germline V gene sequence: CDR1 SGHRS, CDR2 YFSETQ. Here immunoSEQ multiplex PCR was the method, and the copy in TCRdb shows in-frame clones only, minus some. The sample consists of fewer than 150,000 clones, approximately 89% of them appearing once. This chain joins TRBV5-1 and TRBJ2-3; D gene ambiguous. The sample taken for sequencing was blood. This receptor was taken from a man aged 18 to 29 in good health. The CDR3: CASSREVPRTDTQYF. CDR3 DNA: TGCGCCAGCAGCCGCGAGGTACCTCGCACAGATACGCAGTATTTT.